What follows describes a single TCR beta chain. Which antigen it targets is not known. Per-base quality was not reported, and no clone a single base away is much larger than it. CDR1 and CDR2 were assigned from the germline V gene as SGHRS and YFSETQ. Between the V and J ends, shortened by 5 bases and 2 bases respectively, the junction contains 10 bases. Reading from cysteine to phenylalanine, the CDR3 counts 13 amino acids. Only CDR3 DNA remains: 39 bases, in frame from the first base. In this study, focal radiation therapy paired with CTLA-4 blockade (ipilimumab) was tested in patients who had chemo-refractory metastatic non-small-cell lung cancer. These data belong to a study of radiotherapy plus CTLA-4 blockade in lung cancer (dated by TCRdb to 2016 to 2018). Background on the whole study: Objective responses occurred in approximately 17% of enrolled patients, and around 30% achieved disease control.

Overall study outcomes, separate from this receptor: TCR clones derived from tumors expanded in peripheral blood after treatment with radiotherapy and ipilimumab. Early dynamic changes in blood T cell clones, together with increased serum interferon-beta after radiation, were reported as the strongest predictors of response.

The library was made by the immunoSEQ multiplex PCR assay. This immuneACCESS table, as held by TCRdb, lists in-frame sequences with V and J called but not all clones. Of the missing ones, under half trace to an unresolved V gene in checked studies; the others have no known cause. The sample data list tens of thousands of clones, and less than 80% of these were observed just once. The ten most abundant clones make up 3% to 3.5% of the sample. The sample here was peripheral blood, taken from a patient treated with radiotherapy plus ipilimumab. The chain is encoded by TRBV5-1 joined to TRBJ2-5; the D region possibly corresponds to TRBD2 (5 bases align). The sequence derives from a human donor with non-small cell lung cancer whose response to radiotherapy plus ipilimumab could not be evaluated. Here the CDR3 is given as CASRTGIQETQYF. DNA sequence: TGCGCCAGCAGAACCGGGATACAAGAGACCCAGTACTTC. The variable domain in full, with residues beyond the CDR3 obtained from the reference TRBV5-1 and TRBJ2-5 genes, is KAGVTQTPRYLIKTRGQQVTLSCSPISGHRSVSWYQQTPGQGLQFLFEYFSETQRNKGNFPGRFSGRQFSNSRSEMNVSTLELGDSALYLCASRTGIQETQYFGPGTRLLVL.